Presented here are 18 T cell receptor beta chains from one specimen sequenced in a study of shared clonotypes between healthy human individuals. TCRdb's table, derived via immunoSEQ multiplex PCR, lists solely in-frame clones and lacks some. The profile shows about 330,000 clones, roughly 87% of them singletons. Sequencing was performed on memory CD8+ T cells sorted from blood. The subset is: CD45RO+ cells pooled with CCR7-negative TemRA cells. These receptors all stem from a man aged 18 to 30 in good health.

This clone appeared a few times. The rearrangement links TRBV6-4 to TRBJ2-2; weak D call: TRBD2 (6 bases). The CDR3 consists of 14 residues. The V end lost 4 bases, the J end lost 6 bases, and 12 bases lay between the germline ends. The germline V gene encodes CDR1 MRHNA and CDR2 SNTAGT. CDR3 DNA: TGTGCCAGCAGTGGGCCGGGAGATTCCGGGGAGCTGTTTTTT. It is translated as CASSGPGDSGELFF.

Turning to this clone: A much larger clone is a single base away; this may be a read error. CDR3 coding DNA: TGTGCCAGCAGCTGGGGACAGAACACCGGGGAGCTGTTTTTT. Translated, it gives CASSWGQNTGELFF. This chain links TRBV6-5 with TRBJ2-2; possibly TRBD1 for D (6 bases). CDR3 size: 14 residues. The V end lost 6 bases, the J end lost 1 base, and 9 bases lay between the germline ends. Germline lookup yields CDR1 MNHEY and CDR2 SVGAGI.

The chain links TRBV15 to TRBJ2-7; D may match TRBD1 or TRBD2 (6 bases each). The CDR3 is 13 amino acids. Germline values: CDR1 LNHNV, CDR2 YYDKDF (reference sequence). V was shortened by 3 bases and J by 5 bases, with 11 bases between the two germline ends. The DNA of the CDR3 is TGTGCCACCAGCAGGCCGGAGGGGGACGAGCAGTACTTC. Residues: CATSRPEGDEQYF.

The chain recombines TRBV11-2 with TRBJ1-1; no clear D gene. Trimming took off 4 bases at V and 0 bases at J, with 12 bases between the two ends. Germline CDR1 reads SGHAT; CDR2 reads FQNNGV. The CDR3 contains 15 residues. In DNA, the CDR3 is TGTGCCAGCAGCTCAGTAGGGATGGTGAACACTGAAGCTTTCTTT. Its protein is CASSSVGMVNTEAFF. The whole variable domain, filled in from reference TRBV11-2 and TRBJ1-1, reads EAGVAQSPRYKIIEKRQSVAFWCNPISGHATLYWYQQILGQGPKLLIQFQNNGVVDDSQLPKDRFSAERLKGVDSTLKIQPAKLEDSAVYLCASSSVGMVNTEAFFGQGTRLTVV.

J is TRBJ2-3 and V is TRBV29-1; TRBD1 is a possible D gene (6 bases). The CDR3 has 14 residues. Per the germline V gene, CDR1 is SQVTM and CDR2 is ANQGSEA. V lost 8 bases and J 0 bases, leaving 15 bases between the germline ends. The CDR3 coding sequence is TGCAGCATCACAGGGTTAGACAGCACAGATACGCAGTATTTT. Translating it yields CSITGLDSTDTQYF.

The chain uses TRBV4-3 and TRBJ2-7; 8 nucleotides agree with TRBD1. The V gene end was trimmed by 4 bases and the J gene end by 3 bases; junction bases not matched to a gene: 2. The CDR3 sequence is 13 residues long. The germline CDR1 and CDR2 sequences are LGHNA and YSLEER. The CDR3 region is CASSRGQDYEQYF. The DNA of the CDR3 is TGCGCCAGCAGCCGGGGACAGGACTACGAGCAGTACTTC.

V usage is TRBV19 and J usage is TRBJ2-7; 12 bases agree with TRBD2. Germline values: CDR1 LNHDA, CDR2 SQIVND (reference sequence). The J segment lost 2 bases and the V segment lost 1 base, leaving 3 bases of the junction unmatched. This CDR3 contains 16 residues. This CDR3 is CASSIGLAGETYEQYF. In DNA form, the CDR3 reads TGTGCCAGTAGTATAGGACTAGCGGGAGAGACCTACGAGCAGTACTTC.

The chain links TRBV5-6 to TRBJ2-1, with 14 bases that match TRBD2. This CDR3 is built from 16 residues. J gave up 8 bases and V 4 bases, and 8 bases lay outside the gene matches. Per germline, CDR1 SGHDT and CDR2 YYEEEE. The CDR3 DNA reads as TGTGCCAGCAGCGGGACTAGCGGGGGATCAGGGGATGAGCAGTTCTTC. It is translated as CASSGTSGGSGDEQFF.

The V and J genes are TRBV11-2 and TRBJ1-5, with 8 bases fitting TRBD1. CDR3 size: 15 residues. The ends lost 5 bases at V and 7 bases at J; junction bases unmatched: 10. Germline CDR1 and CDR2: SGHAT and FQNNGV. The CDR3 bases are TGTGCCAGCAGCGTTGGGACAGGAGGCATCCAGCCCCAGCATTTT. Amino acids: CASSVGTGGIQPQHF. The entire variable domain, with the rest obtained from reference TRBV11-2 and TRBJ1-5, is as follows: EAGVAQSPRYKIIEKRQSVAFWCNPISGHATLYWYQQILGQGPKLLIQFQNNGVVDDSQLPKDRFSAERLKGVDSTLKIQPAKLEDSAVYLCASSVGTGGIQPQHFGDGTRLSIL.

The chain combines TRBV4-3 with TRBJ2-7, with 8 bases fitting TRBD2. Germline-derived CDR1 and CDR2 are LGHNA and YSLEER. The V gene end was trimmed by 2 bases and the J gene end by 6 bases; junction bases not matched to a gene: 12. The CDR3 is 16 amino acids. CDR3 nucleotide sequence: TGCGCCAGCAGCCAATTGCCGGGACTAGAAATCGGCGAGCAGTACTTC. Translating it yields CASSQLPGLEIGEQYF.

This chain uses TRBV27 with TRBJ2-7, with D maybe TRBD2 (6 bases). The germline gives CDR1 MNHEY, CDR2 SMNVEV (reference sequence). There are 12 residues in the CDR3. Between the trimmed V and J ends, which lost 8 bases and 3 bases, there was a span of 11 bases. The CDR3 here is CASRGTFYEQYF. CDR3 coding DNA: TGTGCCAGCCGAGGGACTTTCTACGAGCAGTACTTC.

Worth noting for this clone: Other nucleotide sequences in the sample specify the same CDR3. The chain couples TRBV6-5 to TRBJ1-1; 7 bases align to TRBD1. This CDR3 is 14 amino acids long. Germline-derived CDR1 and CDR2 are MNHEY and SVGAGI. Trimming took 0 bases from V and 4 from J; bases not matched to a gene: 2. The CDR3 region is CASSYSGQITEAFF. CDR3 DNA: TGTGCCAGCAGTTACTCGGGACAGATCACTGAAGCTTTCTTT.

This chain links TRBV19 with TRBJ1-1; D call uncertain. The CDR3 length is 12 residues. Trimming shortened V by 5 bases and J by 2 bases, and 6 bases separated the two germline ends. The germline CDR1 and CDR2 sequences are LNHDA and SQIVND (reference sequence). CDR3 bases: TGTGCCAGTAGTTCCTTCAACACTGAAGCTTTCTTT. This translates into CASSSFNTEAFF. Based on the CDR3 plus reference TRBV19 and TRBJ1-1, the full variable domain is DGGITQSPKYLFRKEGQNVTLSCEQNLNHDAMYWYRQDPGQGLRLIYYSQIVNDFQKGDIAEGYSVSREKKESFPLTVTSAQKNPTAFYLCASSSFNTEAFFGQGTRLTVV.

The chain is built from TRBV11-2 and TRBJ2-3; D is perhaps TRBD2 (5 bases). The V gene's germline CDR1 is SGHAT and CDR2 FQNNGV. With 2 bases removed from V and 4 bases from J, the gap between germline ends came to 13 bases. The CDR3 totals 15 residues. CDR3 residues: CASSLYGNPADTQYF. For the CDR3, the DNA is TGTGCCAGCAGCTTATACGGGAACCCGGCAGATACGCAGTATTTT.

This chain joins TRBV6-5 and TRBJ2-5; D uncertain. The germline V gene encodes CDR1 MNHEY and CDR2 SVGAGI. V was shortened by 2 bases and J by 2 bases, with 9 bases between the two germline ends. The CDR3 covers 14 residues. The CDR3 sequence: CASSYLEKQETQYF. In DNA, the CDR3 is TGTGCCAGCAGTTACCTAGAGAAACAAGAGACCCAGTACTTC.

This clone was observed a single time. This sequence joins TRBV18 and TRBJ2-7; possible D gene TRBD2, 5 bases. This CDR3 has 14 amino acids. Germline lookup yields CDR1 KGHSH and CDR2 LQKENI. Trimming left V 2 bases short and J 7 bases short, with 15 bases between. This CDR3 reads CASSPYRGSGEQYF. The DNA for the CDR3 is TGTGCCAGCTCACCATATCGGGGATCGGGAGAGCAGTACTTC.

The chain links TRBV12-5 to TRBJ2-7; D not certain. Deletions cut 4 bases from V and 0 bases from J, with 22 bases between. CDR1 is LGHNT and CDR2 is FRNRAP in the germline V gene. CDR3 length equals 18 residues. CDR3 DNA: TGTGCTAGTGGTTCCCCCCTACGGCAGTCCCTCAGCTCCTACGAGCAGTACTTC. Translating it yields CASGSPLRQSLSSYEQYF.

This rearrangement joins TRBV7-9 to TRBJ1-5; 8 nucleotides match TRBD1. This CDR3 contains 15 residues. The trim removed 5 bases at V and 7 bases at J, leaving 10 bases unmatched. Germline assignment: CDR1 SEHNR and CDR2 FQNEAQ (reference sequence). CDR3 in amino acids: CASSLVQGEGQPQHF. DNA of the CDR3: TGTGCCAGCAGCCTCGTACAGGGGGAGGGGCAGCCCCAGCATTTT.